Each of the 10 T cell receptor beta chains below was sequenced from the same sample in a study of blood T cell repertoires in COVID-19. Sequencing used immunoSEQ multiplex PCR; TCRdb keeps in-frame clones, though not all of them. The sample includes roughly 130,000 clones, more than 70% of them seen just once. Sequenced: peripheral blood. Source of these receptors: a woman aged 60-75 years with acute or convalescent COVID-19.

The chain combines TRBV19 with TRBJ2-7; D may be TRBD2 (5 bases). The V and J ends lost 7 bases and 3 bases respectively, with 16 bases between them. CDR1 and CDR2 (germline): LNHDA, SQIVND (reference sequence). The CDR3 extends over 14 amino acids. The CDR3 loop is CASTPEGSLYEQYF. DNA for the CDR3: TGTGCCAGTACCCCTGAGGGTTCCCTCTACGAGCAGTACTTC.

The chain couples TRBV30 to TRBJ1-5; D is uncertain. V dropped 4 bases and J dropped 6 bases, with 13 bases sitting between them. The germline gives CDR1 GTSNPN, CDR2 SVGIG (reference sequence). This CDR3 has 13 amino acids. The CDR3 is CAWNRESSQPQHF. DNA of the CDR3: TGTGCCTGGAATAGGGAGTCGAGTCAGCCCCAGCATTTT.

This clone was observed a handful of times. CDR3 residues: CASSEQGIGQPQHF. The CDR3 DNA sequence: TGTGCCAGCAGTGAACAGGGGATTGGACAGCCCCAGCATTTT. The V gene is TRBV6-1, the J gene TRBJ1-5; D possibly corresponds to TRBD1 (6 bases). The CDR3 has 14 residues. V was trimmed by 2 bases and J by 7 bases, leaving 12 bases between them. Germline CDR1 reads MNHNS; CDR2 reads SASEGT.

In its sample, this clone was seen once. The rearrangement uses TRBV5-8 and TRBJ1-2; D gene uncertain. Looked up from germline, CDR1 is SGHTS and CDR2 is YDEGEE. The V end was cut by 5 bases, the J end by 2 bases, with 10 bases between. CDR3 length: 13 amino acids. The CDR3 nucleotides are TGTGCCAGCAGGTTCACAGCCAACTATGGCTACACCTTC. It is translated as CASRFTANYGYTF.

The chain carries TRBV19 and TRBJ1-2; 7 bases map to TRBD1. Germline values: CDR1 LNHDA, CDR2 SQIVND (reference sequence). Trimming removed 9 bases from V and 0 bases from J; junction bases left unmatched: 13. The CDR3 loop spans 16 amino acids. In DNA, the CDR3 is TGTGCCAGCTTTGGGACAGACCCTAATACTAACTATGGCTACACCTTC. Its translation is CASFGTDPNTNYGYTF.

The chain carries TRBV24-1 and TRBJ2-1, with D possibly being TRBD2 (6 bases). The V end was cut by 3 bases, the J end by 8 bases, with 19 bases between. CDR3 length: 16 amino acids. CDR1 is KGHDR, CDR2 SFDVKD, per germline. The CDR3 spells CATSDRTGSRRDEQFF. For the CDR3, the DNA is TGTGCCACCAGTGATCGTACCGGGTCTCGGAGGGATGAGCAGTTCTTC.

The chain uses TRBV3-1 (or the pseudogene TRBV3-2) and TRBJ2-1, with a possible D match to TRBD2 (6 bases). CDR3 length: 13 residues. Per germline, CDR1 LGHDT and CDR2 YNNKEL (reference sequence). The V and J ends lost 4 bases and 4 bases respectively, with 8 bases between them. CDR3 sequence: CASSRGAYNEQFF. The CDR3 DNA sequence: TGTGCCAGCAGCCGCGGGGCATACAATGAGCAGTTCTTC.

V gene TRBV28 combines with J gene TRBJ1-1; D may be TRBD1 (5 bases). With 5 bases removed from V and 4 bases from J, the gap between germline ends came to 17 bases. The CDR3 sequence is 15 residues long. Germline V CDR1 and CDR2: MDHEN, SYDVKM. The CDR3 spells CASSPSAGGSTEAFF. The CDR3 bases are TGTGCCAGCAGTCCCAGCGCGGGGGGAAGCACTGAAGCTTTCTTT.

CDR3 nucleotides: TGTGCCAGCAGTGAAATTAGCGTCGGGAACTATGGCTACACCTTC. Protein sequence: CASSEISVGNYGYTF. J is TRBJ1-2 and V is TRBV6-1; D remains unclear. The germline V gene has CDR1 MNHNS and CDR2 SASEGT. The length of the CDR3 is 15 residues. The V gene lost 2 bases and the J gene lost 2 bases, with 12 bases spanning the gap.

The rearrangement joins TRBV27 to TRBJ2-7; TRBD2 matches at 10 bases. The CDR3 contains 15 residues. The V segment lost 2 bases and the J segment 6 bases; nucleotides outside the gene matches: 7. The germline V gene has CDR1 MNHEY and CDR2 SMNVEV (reference sequence). The CDR3 region has the DNA TGTGCCAGCAGTTTACTAGCGGGAGCGGGTGGCGAGCAGTACTTC. Translating it yields CASSLLAGAGGEQYF.